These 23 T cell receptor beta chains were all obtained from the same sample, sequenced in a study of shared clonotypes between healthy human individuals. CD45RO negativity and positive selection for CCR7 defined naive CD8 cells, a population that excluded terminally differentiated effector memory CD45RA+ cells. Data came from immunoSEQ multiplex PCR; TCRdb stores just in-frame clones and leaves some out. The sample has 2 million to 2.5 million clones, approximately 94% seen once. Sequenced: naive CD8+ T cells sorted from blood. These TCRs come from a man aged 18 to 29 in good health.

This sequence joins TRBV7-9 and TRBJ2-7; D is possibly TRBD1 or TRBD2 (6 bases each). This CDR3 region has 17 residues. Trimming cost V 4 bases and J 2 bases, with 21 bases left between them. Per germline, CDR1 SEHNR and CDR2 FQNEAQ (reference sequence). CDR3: CASSSSFPRGPAYEQYF. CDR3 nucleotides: TGTGCCAGCAGCTCGTCCTTCCCCCGGGGGCCAGCCTACGAGCAGTACTTC. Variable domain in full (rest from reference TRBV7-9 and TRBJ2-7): DTGVSQNPRHKITKRGQNVTFRCDPISEHNRLYWYRQTLGQGPEFLTYFQNEAQLEKSRLLSDRFSAERPKGSFSTLEIQRTEQGDSAMYLCASSSSFPRGPAYEQYFGPGTRLTVT.

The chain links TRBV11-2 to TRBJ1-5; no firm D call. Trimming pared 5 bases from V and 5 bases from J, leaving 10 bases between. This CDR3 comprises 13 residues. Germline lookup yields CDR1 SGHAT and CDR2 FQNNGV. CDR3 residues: CASSPRSYQPQHF. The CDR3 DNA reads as TGTGCCAGCAGCCCCCGGAGCTATCAGCCCCAGCATTTT.

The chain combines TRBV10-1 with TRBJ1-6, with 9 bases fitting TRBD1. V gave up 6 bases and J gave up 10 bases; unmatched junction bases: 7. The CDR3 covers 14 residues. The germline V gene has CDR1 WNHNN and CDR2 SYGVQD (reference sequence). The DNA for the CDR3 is TGCGCCAGCAGGACAGGGGGTCCGGGGTCACCCCTCCACTTT. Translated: CASRTGGPGSPLHF.

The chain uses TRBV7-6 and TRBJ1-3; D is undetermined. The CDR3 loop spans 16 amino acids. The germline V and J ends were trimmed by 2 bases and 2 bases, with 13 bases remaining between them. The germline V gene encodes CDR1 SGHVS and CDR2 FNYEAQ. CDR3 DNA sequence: TGTGCCAGCAGCTTATGGTCGGGCGGGACTGGAAACACCATATATTTT. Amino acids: CASSLWSGGTGNTIYF.

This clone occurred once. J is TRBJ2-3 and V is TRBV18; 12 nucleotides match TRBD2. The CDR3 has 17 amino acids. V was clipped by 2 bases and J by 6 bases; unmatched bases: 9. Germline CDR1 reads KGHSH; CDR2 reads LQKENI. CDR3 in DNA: TGTGCCAGCTCACCATCCGGACTAGCGGGATCGGCGGATACGCAGTATTTT. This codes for CASSPSGLAGSADTQYF.

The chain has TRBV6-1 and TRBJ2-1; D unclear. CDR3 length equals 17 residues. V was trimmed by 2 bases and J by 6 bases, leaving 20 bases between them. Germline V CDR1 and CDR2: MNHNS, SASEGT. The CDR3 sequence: CASSETGWTNVGNEQFF. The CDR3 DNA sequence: TGTGCCAGCAGTGAAACGGGCTGGACCAACGTGGGCAATGAGCAGTTCTTC.

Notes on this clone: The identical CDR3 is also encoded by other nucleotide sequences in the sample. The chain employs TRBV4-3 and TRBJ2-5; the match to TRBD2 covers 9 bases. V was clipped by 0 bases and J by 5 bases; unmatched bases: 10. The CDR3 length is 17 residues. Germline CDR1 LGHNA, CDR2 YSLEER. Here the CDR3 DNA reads TGCGCCAGCAGCCAAGATGTTGGGCTAGCGGGACTGGAGACCCAGTACTTC. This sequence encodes CASSQDVGLAGLETQYF.

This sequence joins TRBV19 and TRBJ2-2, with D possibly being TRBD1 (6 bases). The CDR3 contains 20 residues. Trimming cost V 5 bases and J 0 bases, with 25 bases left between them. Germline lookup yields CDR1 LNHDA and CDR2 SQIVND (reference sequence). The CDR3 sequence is CASSSWTVRASSANTGELFF. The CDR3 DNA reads TGTGCCAGTAGTTCCTGGACAGTCCGGGCCAGCTCCGCGAACACCGGGGAGCTGTTTTTT.

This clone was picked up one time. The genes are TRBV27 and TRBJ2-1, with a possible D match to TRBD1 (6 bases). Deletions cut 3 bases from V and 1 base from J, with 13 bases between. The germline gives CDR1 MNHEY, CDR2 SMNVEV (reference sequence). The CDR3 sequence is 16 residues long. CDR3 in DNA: TGTGCCAGCAGTTTGGAGACAGGTTTTTCCTACAATGAGCAGTTCTTC. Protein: CASSLETGFSYNEQFF.

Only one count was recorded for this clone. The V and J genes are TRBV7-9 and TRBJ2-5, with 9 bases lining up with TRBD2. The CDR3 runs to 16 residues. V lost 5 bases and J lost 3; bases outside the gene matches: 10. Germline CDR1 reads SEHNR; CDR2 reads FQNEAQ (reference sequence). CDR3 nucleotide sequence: TGTGCCAGCAGCCCAACCGGGGCTAGCGGGGAAGAGACCCAGTACTTC. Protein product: CASSPTGASGEETQYF. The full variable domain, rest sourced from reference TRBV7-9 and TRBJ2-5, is DTGVSQNPRHKITKRGQNVTFRCDPISEHNRLYWYRQTLGQGPEFLTYFQNEAQLEKSRLLSDRFSAERPKGSFSTLEIQRTEQGDSAMYLCASSPTGASGEETQYFGPGTRLLVL.

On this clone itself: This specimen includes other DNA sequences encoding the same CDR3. The CDR3 DNA follows: TGTGCCAGCAGCTTTGGTTCATACGAGCAGTACTTC. Translating it yields CASSFGSYEQYF. The chain has TRBV7-9 and TRBJ2-7; D gene uncertain. Germline-derived CDR1 and CDR2 are SEHNR and FQNEAQ (reference sequence). V was shortened by 3 bases and J by 4 bases, with 7 bases between the two germline ends. The CDR3 is 12 residues long.

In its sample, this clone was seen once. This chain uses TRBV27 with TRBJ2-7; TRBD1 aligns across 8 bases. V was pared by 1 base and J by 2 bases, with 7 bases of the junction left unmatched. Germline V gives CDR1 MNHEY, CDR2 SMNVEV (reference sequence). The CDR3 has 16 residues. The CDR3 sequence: CASSLLVNRGTYEQYF. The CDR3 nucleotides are TGTGCCAGCAGTTTATTAGTTAACAGGGGGACCTACGAGCAGTACTTC.

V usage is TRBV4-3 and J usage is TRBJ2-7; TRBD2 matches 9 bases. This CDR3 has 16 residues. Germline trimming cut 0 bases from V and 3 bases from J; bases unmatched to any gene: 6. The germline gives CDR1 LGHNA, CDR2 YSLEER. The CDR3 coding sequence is TGCGCCAGCAGCCAAGATTGGGCTAGCGGGGTCTACGAGCAGTACTTC. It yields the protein CASSQDWASGVYEQYF.

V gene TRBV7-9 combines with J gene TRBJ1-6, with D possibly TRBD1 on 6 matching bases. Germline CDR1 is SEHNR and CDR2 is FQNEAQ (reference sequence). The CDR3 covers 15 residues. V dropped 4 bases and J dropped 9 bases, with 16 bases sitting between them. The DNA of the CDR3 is TGTGCCAGCAGCTCGGAACAGGGCTTGACTTCACCCCTCCACTTT. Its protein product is CASSSEQGLTSPLHF.

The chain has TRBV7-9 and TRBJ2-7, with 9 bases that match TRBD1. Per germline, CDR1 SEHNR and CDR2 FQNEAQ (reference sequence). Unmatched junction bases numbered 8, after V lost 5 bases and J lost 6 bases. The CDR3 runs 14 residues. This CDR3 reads CASSPRDRVTEQYF. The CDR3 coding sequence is TGTGCCAGCAGCCCCCGGGACAGGGTTACCGAGCAGTACTTC.

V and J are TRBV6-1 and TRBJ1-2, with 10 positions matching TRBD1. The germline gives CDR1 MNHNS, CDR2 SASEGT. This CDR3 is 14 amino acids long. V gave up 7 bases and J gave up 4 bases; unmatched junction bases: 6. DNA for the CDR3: TGTGCCAGCATACAGACAGGGGGCTTCTATGGCTACACCTTC. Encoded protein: CASIQTGGFYGYTF.

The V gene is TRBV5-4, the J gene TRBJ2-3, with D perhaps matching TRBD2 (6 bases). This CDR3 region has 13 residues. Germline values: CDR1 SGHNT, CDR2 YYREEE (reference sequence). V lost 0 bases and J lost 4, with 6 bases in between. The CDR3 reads CASSLASADTQYF. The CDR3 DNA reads TGTGCCAGCAGCTTGGCTAGCGCAGATACGCAGTATTTT. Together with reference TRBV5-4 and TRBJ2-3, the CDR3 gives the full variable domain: ETGVTQSPTHLIKTRGQQVTLRCSSQSGHNTVSWYQQALGQGPQFIFQYYREEENGRGNFPPRFSGLQFPNYSSELNVNALELDDSALYLCASSLASADTQYFGPGTRLTVL.

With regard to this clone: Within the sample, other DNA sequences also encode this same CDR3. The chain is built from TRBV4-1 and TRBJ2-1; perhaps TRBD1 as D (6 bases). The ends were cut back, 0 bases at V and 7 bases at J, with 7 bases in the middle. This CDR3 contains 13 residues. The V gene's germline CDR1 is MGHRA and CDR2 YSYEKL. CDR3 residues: CASSQERGNEQFF. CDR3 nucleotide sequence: TGCGCCAGCAGCCAAGAAAGGGGGAATGAGCAGTTCTTC.

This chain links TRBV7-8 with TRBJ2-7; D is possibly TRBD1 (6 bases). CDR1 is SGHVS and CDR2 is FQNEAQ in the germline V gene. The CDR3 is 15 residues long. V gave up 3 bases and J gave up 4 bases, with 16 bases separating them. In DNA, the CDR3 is TGTGCCAGCAGCTTTTCACAGGGACCTTTATACGAGCAGTACTTC. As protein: CASSFSQGPLYEQYF.

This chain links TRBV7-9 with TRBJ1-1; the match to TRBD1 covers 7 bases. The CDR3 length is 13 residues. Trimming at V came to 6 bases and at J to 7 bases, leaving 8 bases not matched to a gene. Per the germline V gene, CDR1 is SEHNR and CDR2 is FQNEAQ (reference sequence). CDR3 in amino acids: CASRGGEEVEAFF. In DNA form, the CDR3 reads TGTGCCAGCAGAGGGGGCGAGGAGGTTGAAGCTTTCTTT.

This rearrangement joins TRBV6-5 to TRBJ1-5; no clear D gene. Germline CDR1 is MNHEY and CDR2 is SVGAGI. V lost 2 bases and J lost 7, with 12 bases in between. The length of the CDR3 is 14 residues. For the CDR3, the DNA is TGTGCCAGCAGTTACGGTCAGGCGGGCCAGCCCCAGCATTTT. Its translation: CASSYGQAGQPQHF.

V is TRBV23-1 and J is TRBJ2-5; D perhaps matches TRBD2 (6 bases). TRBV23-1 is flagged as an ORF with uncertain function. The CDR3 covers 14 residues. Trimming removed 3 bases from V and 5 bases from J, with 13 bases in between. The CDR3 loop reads CASSHRDCGETQYF. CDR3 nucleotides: TGCGCCAGCAGTCACCGGGACTGCGGCGAGACCCAGTACTTC.

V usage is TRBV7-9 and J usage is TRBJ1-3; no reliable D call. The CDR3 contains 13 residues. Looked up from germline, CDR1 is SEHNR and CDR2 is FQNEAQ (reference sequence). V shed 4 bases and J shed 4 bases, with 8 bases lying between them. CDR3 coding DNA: TGTGCCAGCAGCTCTAGGCCGGGAAACACCATATATTTT. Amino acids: CASSSRPGNTIYF.